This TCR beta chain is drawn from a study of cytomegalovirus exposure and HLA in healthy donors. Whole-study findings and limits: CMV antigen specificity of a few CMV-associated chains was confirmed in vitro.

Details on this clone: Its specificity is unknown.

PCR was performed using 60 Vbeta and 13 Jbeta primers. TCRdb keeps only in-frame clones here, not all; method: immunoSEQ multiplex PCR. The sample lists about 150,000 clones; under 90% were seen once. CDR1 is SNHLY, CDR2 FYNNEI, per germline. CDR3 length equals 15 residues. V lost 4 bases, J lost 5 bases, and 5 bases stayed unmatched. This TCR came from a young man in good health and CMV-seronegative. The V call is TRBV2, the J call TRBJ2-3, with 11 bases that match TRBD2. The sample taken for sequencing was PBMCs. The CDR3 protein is CASSGIAGGLDTQYF. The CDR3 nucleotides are TGTGCCAGCAGTGGAATAGCGGGGGGGTTAGATACGCAGTATTTT.